Following are 27 T cell receptor beta chains from one sample sequenced in a study of T cell clonality in common variable immunodeficiency. Overall study findings and caveats: Reportedly, TCR beta sequences from common variable immunodeficiency showed fewer deletions and N-nucleotide insertions.

Their cognate antigens are unknown. Profiling relied on immunoSEQ multiplex PCR, and the TCRdb table lists in-frame clones only, not all of them. The listing records more than 6,500 clones. Specimen: peripheral blood mononuclear cells. The receptors originated from a human donor with common variable immunodeficiency.

For this clone: Read data end 3 residues before the CDR3 end; the end is taken from the germline J gene. The gene calls are TRBV7-6 and TRBJ2-1; 11 bases match TRBD1. V lost 1 base to trimming and J lost 5 bases; unmatched junction nucleotides: 7. The germline V gene has CDR1 SGHVS and CDR2 FNYEAQ. CDR3 length: 17 amino acids. This chain's CDR3 is CASSLVGGQGGHNEQFF. The DNA read from the CDR3 is TGTGCCAGCAGCTTAGTGGGGGGACAGGGGGGGCACAATGAG.

As concerns this clone: The read is 3 residues too short to cover the CDR3 end, so that end is filled in from the germline J gene. The chain combines TRBV13 with TRBJ2-1; 9 nucleotides align to TRBD2. Germline CDR1 is PRHDT and CDR2 is FYEKMQ (reference sequence). Trimming removed 5 bases from V and 3 bases from J; junction bases left unmatched: 17. This CDR3 comprises 19 residues. CDR3 loop: CASSPPGLGLAGFYNEQFF. The sequenced CDR3 bases are TGTGCCAGCAGCCCCCCCGGCTTGGGGCTAGCGGGATTCTACAATGAG. Combining the CDR3 with reference TRBV13 and TRBJ2-1 gives the whole variable domain AAGVIQSPRHLIKEKRETATLKCYPIPRHDTVYWYQQGPGQDPQFLISFYEKMQSDKGSIPDRFSAQQFSDYHSELNMSSLELGDSALYFCASSPPGLGLAGFYNEQFFGPGTRLTVL.

With respect to this clone: The DNA ends 3 residues before the CDR3 does, and the rest of the CDR3 is filled in from the germline J gene. The chain employs TRBV19 and TRBJ2-7; 9 positions match TRBD1. Germline-derived CDR1 and CDR2 are LNHDA and SQIVND (reference sequence). CDR3 length equals 13 residues. J was trimmed by 5 bases and V by 9 bases; bases with no gene match: 8. CDR3 in amino acids: CASAGTGLDEQYF. Partial CDR3 DNA: TGTGCCAGCGCCGGGACAGGGCTCGACGAG.

As to this clone: Sequence at one end of the junction differs from germline and may be a read error. The read ends 3 residues before the CDR3 terminus; that terminus is restored from the germline J gene. V is TRBV7-9 and J is TRBJ2-5, with unresolved D. The CDR3 runs 11 residues. Looked up from germline, CDR1 is SEHNR and CDR2 is FQNEAQ (reference sequence). The sequenced CDR3 bases are TGTTCCAGCAGCCTTCTCGGGACC. It yields the protein CSSSLLGT. The CDR3 in full is CSSSLLGTQYF.

As to this clone: One junction end disagrees with the germline gene, perhaps due to a read error. Read data end 3 residues before the CDR3 end; the end is taken from the germline J gene. The rearrangement uses TRBV30 and TRBJ2-7; D gene ambiguous. Germline V gene data show CDR1 as GTSNPN and CDR2 as SVGIG (reference sequence). CDR3 length equals 12 residues. The CDR3 sequence is CARSWYRDEQYF. The sequenced part of the CDR3 DNA is TGTGCCCGGAGTTGGTACAGAGACGAG.

Of note for this clone: The CDR3 is cut off 3 residues early in the read; its end comes from the germline J gene. The chain is built from TRBV19 and TRBJ1-5; 8 bases fit TRBD1. The CDR3 loop spans 15 amino acids. The germline CDR1 and CDR2 sequences are LNHDA and SQIVND (reference sequence). V lost 3 bases to trimming and J lost 6 bases; unmatched junction nucleotides: 7. Partial CDR3 DNA: TGTGCCAGTAGTATTGTGACAGGGGTGGGTCAGCCC. Translated, it gives CASSIVTGVGQP. The entire CDR3 reads CASSIVTGVGQPQHF.

About this clone: The read finishes 3 residues shy of the CDR3 end, and the germline J gene is used to complete it. The V gene is TRBV6-2 or TRBV6-3, the J gene TRBJ2-1; 9 nucleotides line up with TRBD1. V was pared by 6 bases and J by 1 base, with 7 bases of the junction left unmatched. The CDR3 extends over 16 amino acids. The germline gives CDR1 MNHEY, CDR2 SVGEGT. The covered CDR3 bases are TGTGCCAGCAGCCACGGACAGGGGATATCCTACAATGAG. It is translated as CASSHGQGISYNE. The entire CDR3 sequence reads CASSHGQGISYNEQFF.

Note on this clone: The CDR3 end falls 3 residues outside the read, so it is completed with the germline J gene. The chain combines TRBV19 with TRBJ1-1, with no clear D. This CDR3 region has 17 residues. The germline gives CDR1 LNHDA, CDR2 SQIVND (reference sequence). Between the trimmed V and J ends, which lost 2 bases and 1 base, there was a span of 17 bases. The covered CDR3 bases are TGTGCCAGTAGTATAATATACCTGGGCGTATCGAACACTGAA. This sequence encodes CASSIIYLGVSNTE. The CDR3 reads in full as CASSIIYLGVSNTEAFF. Full variable domain (outside the CDR3, taken from reference TRBV19 and TRBJ1-1): DGGITQSPKYLFRKEGQNVTLSCEQNLNHDAMYWYRQDPGQGLRLIYYSQIVNDFQKGDIAEGYSVSREKKESFPLTVTSAQKNPTAFYLCASSIIYLGVSNTEAFFGQGTRLTVV.

Concerning this clone: From the germline J gene comes the end of the CDR3, since the read stops 3 residues before it. This chain links TRBV18 with TRBJ2-1, with a weak D call TRBD1 (6 bases). V shed 1 base and J shed 4 bases, with 8 bases lying between them. CDR3 length: 14 amino acids. Germline assignment: CDR1 KGHSH and CDR2 LQKENI. The chain's CDR3 is CASSPQGEYNEQFF. The covered CDR3 bases are TGTGCCAGCTCACCACAGGGGGAGTACAATGAG.

Remarks on this clone: The read ends 3 residues early relative to the CDR3; the germline J gene fills the gap. This chain uses TRBV19 with TRBJ2-1, with D hard to call. V was pared by 5 bases and J by 2 bases, with 10 bases between. This CDR3 contains 14 residues. Germline values: CDR1 LNHDA, CDR2 SQIVND (reference sequence). CDR3 DNA, as far as it was read: TGTGCCAGTAGTCCCCAGGTGACCTACAATGAG. Its translation is CASSPQVTYNE. In full, the CDR3 reads CASSPQVTYNEQFF.

A note on this clone: Read data end 3 residues before the CDR3 end; the end is taken from the germline J gene. The genes are TRBV11-1 and TRBJ1-2; D gene ambiguous. The CDR3 runs 11 residues. Trimming took 6 bases from V and 7 from J, leaving 9 bases between them. Germline V gene data show CDR1 as SGHAT and CDR2 as FQDESV (reference sequence). The chain's CDR3 is CASRSSGGYTF. CDR3 bases read: TGTGCCAGCAGATCCTCCGGTGGC. Supplemented by reference TRBV11-1 and TRBJ1-2, the full variable domain reads EAEVAQSPRYKITEKSQAVAFWCDPISGHATLYWYRQILGQGPELLVQFQDESVVDDSQLPKDRFSAERLKGVDSTLKIQPAELGDSAMYLCASRSSGGYTFGSGTRLTVV.

As concerns this clone: The CDR3 extends 3 residues past the end of the read, so its final part is completed from the germline J gene. V and J are TRBV5-1 and TRBJ2-6; possibly TRBD1 for D (5 bases). Trimming took 0 bases from V and 8 from J, leaving 9 bases between them. This CDR3 has 14 amino acids. Per the germline V gene, CDR1 is SGHRS and CDR2 is YFSETQ. CDR3: CASSLADTPNVLTF. The CDR3 DNA, read in part, is TGCGCCAGCAGCTTGGCGGACACACCCAACGTC.

Concerning this clone itself: The sequence runs out 3 residues before the end of the CDR3; the remainder is reconstructed from the germline J gene. The chain carries TRBV7-2 and TRBJ2-3; possibly TRBD1 for D (7 bases). V lost 5 bases, J lost 6 bases, and 12 bases lay in between. Germline V gene lookup returns CDR1 SGHTA and CDR2 FQGNSA. The CDR3 consists of 13 residues. CDR3 DNA (partial): TGTGCCAGCAGCCAACAGGGGAGGGATACG. This encodes CASSQQGRDT. The whole CDR3 reads CASSQQGRDTQYF.

This clone is identified as medium-sized (0.01 to 0.1%) from frequency. The observed sequence ends 3 residues before the CDR3 terminus, with the missing tail filled in from the germline J gene. The chain couples TRBV27 to TRBJ1-6; 9 bases agree with TRBD1. CDR3 size: 16 residues. CDR1 and CDR2 (germline): MNHEY, SMNVEV (reference sequence). V lost 7 bases, J lost 9 bases, and 13 bases stayed unmatched. The CDR3 DNA, read in part, is TGTGCCAGCACCCCCATCTTCCGGGACAGGGCTTCACCC. Its protein product is CASTPIFRDRASP. The whole CDR3 sequence reads CASTPIFRDRASPLHF.

By frequency, this clone is medium-sized (0.01 to 0.1%). The CDR3 extends 3 residues past the end of the read, so its final part is completed from the germline J gene. The J gene is TRBJ2-1, the V gene TRBV7-9; D unresolved. Germline values: CDR1 SEHNR, CDR2 FQNEAQ (reference sequence). The CDR3 is 15 residues long. The V gene lost 1 base and the J gene lost 0 bases, with 7 bases spanning the gap. The covered CDR3 bases are TGTGCCAGCAGCTTAGGGGCAGCCTCCTACAATGAG. This translates into CASSLGAASYNE. The whole CDR3 is CASSLGAASYNEQFF.

On this clone: The read halts 3 residues ahead of the CDR3 end, with the missing end drawn from the germline J gene. V gene TRBV18 combines with J gene TRBJ2-7, with D perhaps TRBD2 (6 bases). Looked up from germline, CDR1 is KGHSH and CDR2 is LQKENI. V lost 3 bases to trimming and J lost 3 bases, with 12 bases between them. CDR3 length: 14 residues. The CDR3 protein is CASSPRDLGYEQYF. CDR3 DNA (partial): TGTGCCAGCTCACCCCGGGACTTGGGCTACGAG.

Remarks on this clone: The read stops 3 residues short of the end of the CDR3; the missing end is completed from the germline J gene. The V and J genes are TRBV7-2 and TRBJ1-6; the match to TRBD1 covers 8 bases. The CDR3 is 18 residues long. The V gene's germline CDR1 is SGHTA and CDR2 FQGNSA. V was pared by 0 bases and J by 2 bases, with 6 bases of the junction left unmatched. CDR3 DNA (partial): TGTGCCAGCAGCTTAGCTGGACAGGGAAGGACCTATAATTCACCC. Its translation: CASSLAGQGRTYNSP. The full CDR3 reads CASSLAGQGRTYNSPLHF. The full variable domain, with the rest looked up from reference TRBV7-2 and TRBJ1-6, is GAGVSQSPSNKVTEKGKDVELRCDPISGHTALYWYRQSLGQGLEFLIYFQGNSAPDKSGLPSDRFSAERTGGSVSTLTIQRTQQEDSAVYLCASSLAGQGRTYNSPLHFGNGTRLTVT.

Points on this clone: The observed sequence ends 3 residues before the CDR3 terminus, with the missing tail filled in from the germline J gene. This chain links TRBV7-2 with TRBJ1-1; D perhaps matches TRBD1 (5 bases). V was shortened by 5 bases and J by 1 base, with 8 bases between the two germline ends. CDR1 and CDR2 from the germline V gene are SGHTA and FQGNSA. This CDR3 is 13 amino acids long. CDR3 DNA, as far as it was read: TGTGCCAGCAGCGGGGGGTGGAACACTGAA. Protein product: CASSGGWNTE. The CDR3 as a whole reads CASSGGWNTEAFF.

Worth noting for this clone: The CDR3 end is not reached by the read, which stops 3 residues before it; the germline J gene fills it in. The J gene is TRBJ1-4, the V gene TRBV19, with 7 positions matching TRBD1. The V gene end was trimmed by 3 bases and the J gene end by 2 bases; junction bases not matched to a gene: 3. Germline-derived CDR1 and CDR2 are LNHDA and SQIVND (reference sequence). This CDR3 comprises 15 residues. The CDR3 loop reads CASSMTRGTNEKLFF. The CDR3 bases that were read are TGTGCCAGTAGTATGACCAGGGGGACTAATGAAAAA.

Of note for this clone: The read terminates 3 residues before the CDR3 end, so the remaining end is supplied by the germline J gene. The chain uses TRBV18 and TRBJ1-5; D not certain. The CDR3 runs 16 residues. V lost 6 bases to trimming and J lost 0 bases, with 15 bases between them. CDR1 is KGHSH and CDR2 is LQKENI in the germline V gene. The DNA read from the CDR3 is TGTGCCAGCTCCCCTAATAGCGGCGTTAGCAATCAGCCC. Protein: CASSPNSGVSNQP. The full CDR3 is CASSPNSGVSNQPQHF.

Turning to this clone: The observed sequence ends 3 residues before the CDR3 terminus, with the missing tail filled in from the germline J gene. The rearrangement uses TRBV7-9 and TRBJ2-7, with 8 bases aligning to TRBD1. V shed 2 bases, J shed 5 bases, and the junction held 5 bases outside the gene matches. Germline V gene data show CDR1 as SEHNR and CDR2 as FQNEAQ (reference sequence). The CDR3 loop spans 14 amino acids. Partial CDR3 DNA: TGTGCCAGCAGCTTAAGGGGACAGGCCCACGAG. Translation gives CASSLRGQAHE. In full, the CDR3 reads CASSLRGQAHEQYF.

Of note for this clone: Read sequence stops 3 residues before the CDR3 end, and the germline J gene provides the missing end. V is TRBV19 and J is TRBJ2-2; possible D gene TRBD1, 6 bases. The CDR3 sequence is 14 residues long. The ends were cut back, 3 bases at V and 3 bases at J, with 8 bases in the middle. The germline V gene encodes CDR1 LNHDA and CDR2 SQIVND (reference sequence). The CDR3 DNA, read in part, is TGTGCCAGTAGTATGTACAGGGACACCGGGGAG. Protein sequence: CASSMYRDTGE. The complete CDR3 reads CASSMYRDTGELFF.

With regard to this clone: The read stops 3 residues short of the end of the CDR3; the missing end is completed from the germline J gene. The V and J genes are TRBV5-1 and TRBJ2-3; perhaps TRBD1 as D (5 bases). Trimming took 4 bases from V and 0 from J, leaving 12 bases between them. Per germline, CDR1 SGHRS and CDR2 YFSETQ. This CDR3 contains 15 residues. This CDR3 is CASSTGHFSTDTQYF. Partial CDR3 DNA: TGCGCCAGCAGCACCGGACATTTCAGCACAGATACG.

As to this clone: An end of the junction differs from the germline gene, which may be a read error. The CDR3 end lies 3 residues beyond the end of the read and is filled in from the germline J gene. The chain employs TRBV7-7 and TRBJ2-5; weak D call: TRBD1 (6 bases). The CDR3 consists of 13 residues. Germline V gives CDR1 SSHAT, CDR2 FNYEAQ (reference sequence). The CDR3 is CASSKQGGETQYF. CDR3 bases read: TGTGCTAGCAGTAAACAGGGTGGAGAGACC.

This clone counts as medium-sized by frequency. The sequenced fragment ends 3 residues before the CDR3 boundary, so the rest is inferred from the germline J gene. This chain connects TRBV30 to TRBJ2-1; D is uncertain. The CDR3 has 13 amino acids. CDR1 is GTSNPN and CDR2 is SVGIG in the germline V gene (reference sequence). Trimming removed 3 bases from V and 0 bases from J, with 6 bases in between. CDR3 region: CAWSPSSYNEQFF. CDR3 DNA, as far as it was read: TGTGCCTGGAGCCCTAGCTCCTACAATGAG. The full variable domain, in which reference TRBV30 and TRBJ2-1 provide the parts outside the CDR3, is SQTIHQWPATLVQPVGSPLSLECTVEGTSNPNLYWYRQAAGRGLQLLFYSVGIGQISSEVPQNLSASRPQDRQFILSSKKLLLSDSGFYLCAWSPSSYNEQFFGPGTRLTVL.

Remarks on this clone: The sequence runs out 3 residues before the end of the CDR3; the remainder is reconstructed from the germline J gene. The chain employs TRBV18 and TRBJ1-2; D ambiguous. From germline, CDR1 is KGHSH and CDR2 LQKENI. The CDR3 covers 13 residues. The CDR3: CASSPAAERGYTF. CDR3 DNA, as far as it was read: TGTGCCAGCTCACCCGCGGCGGAAAGGGGC.

On this clone itself: Sequencing ends 3 residues short of the CDR3 end; the germline J gene provides the rest. The chain couples TRBV30 to TRBJ2-7; weak D call: TRBD2 (7 bases). Trimming removed 0 bases from V and 2 bases from J, with 14 bases in between. In germline, CDR1 is GTSNPN, CDR2 SVGIG (reference sequence). This CDR3 has 15 amino acids. CDR3 DNA (partial): TGTGCCTGGAGTGTACTAAGGGGGGGACCCTACGAG. It codes for CAWSVLRGGPYE. The full CDR3 sequence reads CAWSVLRGGPYEQYF.